These 18 T cell receptor beta chains originate from one sample sequenced in a study of T cells in Graves' hyperthyroidism and ophthalmopathy. TCR beta CDR3 region amplification was performed from RNA transcripts. The study used the HTBI primer set for a first-round RT-PCR of the TCR CDR3. TCRdb re-called the multiplex PCR reads through MiXCR, storing one row per CDR3 protein. Of about 350,000 distinct CDR3 sequences in the sample, 15% to 20% are singletons; the top ten hold about 16%. Sequencing was done on a sample of blood. Every receptor here comes from a woman in her thirties or forties with Graves' ophthalmopathy.

There are many counts of this clonotype. The chain uses TRBV6-2 or TRBV6-3 and TRBJ1-1; a possible D gene is TRBD1 (5 bases). Germline CDR1 MNHEY, CDR2 SVGEGT. With 6 bases removed from V and 0 bases from J, the gap between germline ends came to 17 bases. This CDR3 spans 16 amino acids. CDR3 nucleotide sequence: TGTGCCAGCAGCTCCGCCCGGACACATATGAACACTGAAGCTTTCTTT. It translates to CASSSARTHMNTEAFF.

At least ten counts were recorded for this clonotype. The V call is TRBV29-1, the J call TRBJ1-1, with D possibly matching TRBD1 (5 bases). Trimming left V 4 bases short and J 11 bases short, with 11 bases between. Germline V gene sequence: CDR1 SQVTM, CDR2 ANQGSEA. CDR3 size: 10 residues. CDR3 in amino acids: CSVGVTEAFF. CDR3 in DNA: TGCAGCGTTGGGGTGACAGAGGCTTTCTTT.

Ten or more counts support this clonotype. The chain joins TRBV28 to TRBJ2-7; D gene ambiguous. The V gene's germline CDR1 is MDHEN and CDR2 SYDVKM. The V gene lost 6 bases and the J gene lost 3 bases, with 0 bases spanning the gap. This CDR3 contains 9 residues. In nucleotides, the CDR3 is TGTGCCAGCAGCTACGAGCAGTACTTC. Its translation is CASSYEQYF.

This clonotype was counted ten times or more. The CDR3 nucleotides read TGTGCCAGCAGTTTTTTCGCTGCTGAAGCTTTCTTT. Its protein is CASSFFAAEAFF. The chain links TRBV12-3 or TRBV12-4 to TRBJ1-1; D not resolved. V was shortened by 3 bases and J by 6 bases, with 8 bases between the two germline ends. CDR3 length equals 12 residues.

There are a few counts of this clonotype. Since a much larger clone is just one base distant, this may be a read error. This rearrangement joins TRBV5-5 to TRBJ2-7; 8 bases line up with TRBD2. The CDR3 has 16 amino acids. Germline V lookup: CDR1 SGHKS, CDR2 YYEKEE (reference sequence). CDR3 residues: CAISSRASSGSYEQYF. Written as DNA, the CDR3 is TGTGCCATCAGCTCACGGGCTTCTAGCGGGTCCTACGAGCAGTACTTC.

This clonotype was detected ten times or more. DNA of the CDR3: TGTGCCAGCTCACCACCAAGAGTCACCGGGGAGCTGTTTTTT. Its translation is CASSPPRVTGELFF. The chain is built from TRBV18 and TRBJ2-2, with no clear D. In germline, CDR1 is KGHSH, CDR2 LQKENI. The V end was cut by 0 bases, the J end by 4 bases, with 6 bases between. The length of the CDR3 is 14 residues.

This clonotype was found many times. The chain combines TRBV6-1 with TRBJ1-5; tentative D call: TRBD1 (5 bases). V shed 1 base and J shed 0 bases, with 28 bases lying between them. Germline V CDR1 and CDR2: MNHNS, SASEGT. This CDR3 is built from 22 residues. The CDR3 loop reads CASSEGPQGPDWHNHSNQPQHF. In DNA, the CDR3 is TGTGCCAGCAGTGAAGGGCCCCAGGGTCCGGATTGGCATAACCATAGCAATCAGCCCCAGCATTTT.

V is TRBV9 and J is TRBJ2-4; 9 bases are shared with TRBD1. Germline V CDR1 and CDR2: SGDLS, YYNGEE. This CDR3 is built from 13 residues. With V trimmed by 4 bases and J by 9 bases, 5 bases remained unmatched. The CDR3 sequence is CASSIRDRVIQYF. In DNA form, the CDR3 reads TGTGCCAGCAGCATTCGGGACAGGGTCATTCAGTACTTC.

Many counts were recorded for this clonotype. The V and J genes are TRBV28 and TRBJ2-7, with 8 positions matching TRBD1. Germline values: CDR1 MDHEN, CDR2 SYDVKM. Unmatched junction bases numbered 16, after V lost 5 bases and J lost 4 bases. The length of the CDR3 is 17 residues. Here the CDR3 DNA reads TGTGCCAGCAGTCCGCCATTGGACAGGGCGAACCAGTACGAGCAGTACTTC. It translates to CASSPPLDRANQYEQYF.

Many counts were recorded for this clonotype. The rearrangement uses TRBV10-3 and TRBJ2-7; a possible D gene is TRBD1 (5 bases). From germline, CDR1 is ENHRY and CDR2 SYGVKD. Trimming pared 8 bases from V and 2 bases from J, leaving 7 bases between. CDR3 size: 11 residues. The CDR3 DNA reads TGTGCCATCGGACAAACCTACGAGCAGTACTTC. Translation gives CAIGQTYEQYF.

At least ten counts were recorded for this clonotype. This chain links TRBV28 with TRBJ2-2; 7 bases are a match to TRBD1. The CDR3 length is 17 residues. Trimming removed 6 bases from V and 4 bases from J; junction bases left unmatched: 14. In germline, CDR1 is MDHEN, CDR2 SYDVKM. The DNA of the CDR3 is TGTGCCAGCAGCTGGACAGGTCCGCTATACCTCACCGGGGAGCTGTTTTTT. Encoded protein: CASSWTGPLYLTGELFF.

The V call is TRBV6-1, the J call TRBJ2-2; 12 positions agree with TRBD2. V trimming: 6 bases; J trimming: 5 bases; junction bases outside the gene matches: 13. Germline loops: CDR1 MNHNS, CDR2 SASEGT. The CDR3 is made up of 18 amino acids. CDR3 residues: CASRELPWTSGNTGELFF. The DNA for the CDR3 is TGTGCCAGCAGAGAACTCCCTTGGACTAGCGGGAATACCGGGGAGCTGTTTTTT.

The chain employs TRBV19 and TRBJ1-2; no firm D call. Trimming removed 5 bases from V and 5 bases from J, with 15 bases in between. The germline V gene has CDR1 LNHDA and CDR2 SQIVND (reference sequence). The CDR3 has 14 residues. As DNA, the CDR3 is TGTGCCAGTAGTCCGGACGGAACCGCGTATGGCTACACCTTC. This gives the protein CASSPDGTAYGYTF. The full variable domain, completed using reference TRBV19 and TRBJ1-2, is DGGITQSPKYLFRKEGQNVTLSCEQNLNHDAMYWYRQDPGQGLRLIYYSQIVNDFQKGDIAEGYSVSREKKESFPLTVTSAQKNPTAFYLCASSPDGTAYGYTFGSGTRLTVV.

This clonotype was found many times. The rearrangement links TRBV27 to TRBJ2-5; 12 bases fit TRBD2. The CDR3 consists of 16 residues. Germline values: CDR1 MNHEY, CDR2 SMNVEV (reference sequence). The junction had 5 bases not matched to a gene; V was cut back by 5 bases and J by 1 base. As DNA, the CDR3 is TGTGCCAGCAGTCTCCTAGCGGGAGGGCCCCAAGAGACCCAGTACTTC. It encodes CASSLLAGGPQETQYF.

This clonotype has at least ten counts. This chain connects TRBV15 to TRBJ2-7; the D is unclear. CDR3 size: 15 residues. Germline V gene lookup returns CDR1 LNHNV and CDR2 YYDKDF (reference sequence). Trimming cost V 0 bases and J 5 bases, with 14 bases left between them. The CDR3 bases are TGTGCCACCAGCAGAGATATAGGGCGAACAAACGAGCAGTACTTC. Protein: CATSRDIGRTNEQYF.

This clonotype has a single count. The chain links TRBV29-1 to TRBJ2-7; D remains unclear. CDR3 length: 14 amino acids. Deletions cut 6 bases from V and 4 bases from J, with 19 bases between. Germline V CDR1 and CDR2: SQVTM, ANQGSEA. For the CDR3, the DNA is TGCAGCGTCGTTGTCCAGCCGGGCAAGTACGAGCAGTACTTC. It encodes CSVVVQPGKYEQYF.

This clonotype was seen ten or more times. One end of the junction is discordant with germline, which a read error may explain. The V and J genes are TRBV7-9 and TRBJ2-7; weak D call: TRBD1 (6 bases). The CDR3 is 13 residues long. From germline, CDR1 is SEHNR and CDR2 FQNEAQ (reference sequence). CDR3 residues: CASSLGGRYEQYF. CDR3 nucleotides: TGTGCCAGCAGTTTAGGGGGTCGTTACGAGCAGTACTTC.

The sample holds many counts of this clonotype. The chain combines TRBV6-1 with TRBJ2-5, with D unclear. Germline-derived CDR1 and CDR2 are MNHNS and SASEGT. Trimming removed 6 bases from V and 1 base from J, with 15 bases in between. This CDR3 comprises 15 residues. CDR3 bases: TGTGCCAGCAGACCGGACGGGTTGAGCCAAGAGACCCAGTACTTC. Protein product: CASRPDGLSQETQYF.